This TCR beta chain was found in a study of cytomegalovirus exposure and HLA in healthy donors. Study findings and constraints: Follow-up analysis found HLA locus-dependent TCR association rates, highest for DRB1 and lowest for HLA-C.

This clone has just one count. No antigen is known for it. Both 60 Vbeta primers and 13 Jbeta primers went into the PCR. The repertoire was sequenced with immunoSEQ multiplex PCR; TCRdb's copy has only in-frame clones and lacks some. The table shows some 90,000 clones, with 60% to 80% occurring only once. V lost 0 bases to trimming and J lost 8 bases, with 13 bases between them. This CDR3 contains 14 residues. Germline V gene lookup returns CDR1 LGHNA and CDR2 YSLEER. J is TRBJ1-2 and V is TRBV4-3, with a possible D match to TRBD1 (6 bases). This clonotype was obtained from a boy aged 5-17 years in good health and CMV-seronegative. Material for sequencing was PBMCs. CDR3 amino acids: CASSQDTGGRGYTF. The CDR3 coding sequence is TGCGCCAGCAGCCAAGATACCGGGGGGCGAGGCTACACCTTC.